The present T cell receptor (beta chain) was sequenced within a study of OX40 agonist ivuxolimab in advanced cancers. Findings of the study overall: Among the lowest peripheral clonal expansion occurred in 0.1-3.0 mg/kg partial responders. Expanded clones belonging to CD8+ T cells outnumbered, on average, those of CD4+.

Profiled with immunoSEQ multiplex PCR; TCRdb holds only in-frame clones, not every one. The sample lists about 93,000 clones, about 91% occurring once. With respect to this clone: As yet, its antigen is unknown.

This CDR3 contains 13 residues. V lost 3 bases to trimming and J lost 6 bases, with 12 bases between them. Looked up from germline, CDR1 is SGHTA and CDR2 is FQGNSA. The source is an adult with an advanced solid tumor such as melanoma, head and neck, liver or kidney cancer. The chain is built from TRBV7-2 and TRBJ2-7; no clear D. The sequences come from CD4+ or CD8+ T cells sorted from blood, collected in a trial of the OX40 agonist ivuxolimab. This CDR3 reads CASSLNSMVEQYF. The CDR3 DNA reads as TGTGCCAGCAGCTTGAATAGTATGGTCGAGCAGTACTTC.